This T cell receptor (beta chain) comes out of a study of blood T cells in healthy people across ages. A second about 6 to 12 cycle PCR used barcoded and J-beta primers. In TCRdb, the 5' RACE reads were re-called with MiXCR into one record per CDR3 protein. This sample yields about 680,000 distinct CDR3 sequences, of which 49% are seen a single time; roughly 31% belongs to the top ten. The CDR3 covers 11 residues. CDR1 and CDR2 (germline): SQVTM, ANQGSEA. The V and J ends lost 8 bases and 4 bases respectively, with 11 bases between them. Sequenced input: blood. The sequence was obtained from a woman in her sixties or seventies in good health. This chain connects TRBV29-1 to TRBJ1-2; no definite D call. CDR3: CSIQTAYGYTF. DNA of the CDR3: TGCAGCATTCAAACCGCCTATGGCTACACCTTC.